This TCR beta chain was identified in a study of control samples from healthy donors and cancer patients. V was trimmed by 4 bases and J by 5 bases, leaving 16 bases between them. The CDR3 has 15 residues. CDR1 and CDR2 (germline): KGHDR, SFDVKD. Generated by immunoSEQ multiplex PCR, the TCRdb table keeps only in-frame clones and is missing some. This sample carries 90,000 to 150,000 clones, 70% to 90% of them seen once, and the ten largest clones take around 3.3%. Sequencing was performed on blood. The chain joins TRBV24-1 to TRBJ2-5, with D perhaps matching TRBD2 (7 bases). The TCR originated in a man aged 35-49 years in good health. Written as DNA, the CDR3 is TGTGCCACCAGTGACCCTGGGGGGGCAGGGGAGACCCAGTACTTC. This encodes CATSDPGGAGETQYF.